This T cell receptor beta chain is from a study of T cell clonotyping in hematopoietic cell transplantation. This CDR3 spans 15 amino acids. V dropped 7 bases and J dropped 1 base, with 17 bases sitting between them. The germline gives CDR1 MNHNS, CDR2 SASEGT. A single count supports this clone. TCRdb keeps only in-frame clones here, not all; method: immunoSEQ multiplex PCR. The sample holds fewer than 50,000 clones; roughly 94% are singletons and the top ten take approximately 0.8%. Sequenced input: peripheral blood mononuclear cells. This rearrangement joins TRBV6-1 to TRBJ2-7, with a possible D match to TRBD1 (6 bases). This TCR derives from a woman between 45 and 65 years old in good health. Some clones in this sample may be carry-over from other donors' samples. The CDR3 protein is CASTPNRRGSYEQYF. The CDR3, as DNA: TGTGCCAGCACCCCGAACCGAAGGGGGTCCTACGAGCAGTACTTC.